This T cell receptor (beta chain) was captured by sequencing in a study of CD8 T cells in ankylosing spondylitis. Study-wide findings and caveats: A motif of 7 to 9 highly homologous TCR beta variants was seen as apparently characteristic of ankylosing spondylitis blood. Enrichment of disease-linked clones was reportedly significant in matched ankylosing spondylitis synovial fluid. The authors found the disease-linked clones to be CD8+ and relatively rare in peripheral blood.

In the case of this clonotype: Its antigen is unknown.

Each TCR beta library was made by quantitative 5'-RACE that incorporated molecular barcodes. One entry per CDR3 protein results from TCRdb running MiXCR on the 5' RACE reads. The table records 250,000 to 400,000 distinct CDR3 sequences, roughly 10% of them present only once. Germline V gene lookup returns CDR1 SEHNR and CDR2 FQNEAQ (reference sequence). V was clipped by 10 bases and J by 1 base, with 10 bases between them. CDR3 length: 13 residues. The receptor was isolated from a female donor with ankylosing spondylitis or in good health (not recorded which). The specimen was blood, either unsorted or a sorted T cell fraction (not recorded which). The chain employs TRBV7-9 and TRBJ2-2; no definite D call. The CDR3 nucleotides are TGTGCCATTAGGGCCTGGAACACCGGGGAGCTGTTTTTT. It is translated as CAIRAWNTGELFF.